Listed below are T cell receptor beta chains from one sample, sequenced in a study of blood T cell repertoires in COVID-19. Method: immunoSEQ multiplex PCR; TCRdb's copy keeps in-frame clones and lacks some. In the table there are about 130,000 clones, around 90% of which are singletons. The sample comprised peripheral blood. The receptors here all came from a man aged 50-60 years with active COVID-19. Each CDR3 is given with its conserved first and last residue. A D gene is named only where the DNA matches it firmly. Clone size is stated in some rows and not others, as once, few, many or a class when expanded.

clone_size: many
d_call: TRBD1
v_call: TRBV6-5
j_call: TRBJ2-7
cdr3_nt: TGTGCCAGCAGTTCCTCCGGGACAGGGCGCTACGAGCAGTACTTC
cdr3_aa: CASSSSGTGRYEQYF

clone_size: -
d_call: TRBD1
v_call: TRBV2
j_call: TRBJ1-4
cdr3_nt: TGTGCCAGCAGCCCTCCGGGACAGGGGGTGGGAAAACTGTTTTTT
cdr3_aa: CASSPPGQGVGKLFF

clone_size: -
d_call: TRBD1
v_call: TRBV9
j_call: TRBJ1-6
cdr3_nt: TGTGCCAGCAGCCTCGGACAGGGTACTTCACCCCTCCACTTT
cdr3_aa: CASSLGQGTSPLHF

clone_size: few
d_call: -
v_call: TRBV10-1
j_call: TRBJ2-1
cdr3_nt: TGCGCCAGCGCGCTCGGGGACAATGAGCAGTTCTTC
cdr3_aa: CASALGDNEQFF

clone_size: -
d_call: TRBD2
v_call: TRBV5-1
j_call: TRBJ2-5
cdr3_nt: TGCGCCAGCAAACTAGCGGGTTCAGAGACCCAGTACTTC
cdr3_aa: CASKLAGSETQYF

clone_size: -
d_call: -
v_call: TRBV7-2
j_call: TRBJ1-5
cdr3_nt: TGTGCCAGCAGCACGGGACTCGGGGCGGGTCAGCCCCAGCATTTT
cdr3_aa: CASSTGLGAGQPQHF

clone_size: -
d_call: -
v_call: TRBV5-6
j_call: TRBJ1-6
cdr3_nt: TGTGCCAGCGGGGAGGGGTTCAATTCACCCCTCCACTTT
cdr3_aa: CASGEGFNSPLHF

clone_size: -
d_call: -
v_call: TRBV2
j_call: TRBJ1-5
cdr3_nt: TGTGCCAGCAGTAACTATATTGGGGCCAATAGCAATCAGCCCCAGCATTTT
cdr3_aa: CASSNYIGANSNQPQHF

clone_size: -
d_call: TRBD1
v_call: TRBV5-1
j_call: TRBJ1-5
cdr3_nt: TGCGCCAGCAGCCCATATGGACAGGGGGATGATCAGCCCCAGCATTTT
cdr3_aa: CASSPYGQGDDQPQHF

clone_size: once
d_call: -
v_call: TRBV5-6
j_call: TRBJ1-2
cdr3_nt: TGTGCCAGCAGCCGGGGGGGTATAGATGGCTACACCTTC
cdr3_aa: CASSRGGIDGYTF

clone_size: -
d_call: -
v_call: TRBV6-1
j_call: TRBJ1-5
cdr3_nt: TGTGCCAGCAGTGAAAGGGGCGGGGTTTATAGCAATCAGCCCCAGCATTTT
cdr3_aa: CASSERGGVYSNQPQHF

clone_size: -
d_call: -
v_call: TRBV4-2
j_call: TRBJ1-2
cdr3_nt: TGTGCCAGCAGCCGTCTCAATTCCAGGGGAGCTAACTATGGCTACACCTTC
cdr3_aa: CASSRLNSRGANYGYTF

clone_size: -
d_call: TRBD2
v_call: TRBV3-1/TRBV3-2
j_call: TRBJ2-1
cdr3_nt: TGTGCCAGCAGGTCCGGGGGGACCTACAATGAGCAGTTCTTC
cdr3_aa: CASRSGGTYNEQFF

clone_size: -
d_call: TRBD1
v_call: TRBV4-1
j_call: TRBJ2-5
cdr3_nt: TGCGCCAGCAGCCAAGGGGACAGGGACCAAGAGACCCAGTACTTC
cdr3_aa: CASSQGDRDQETQYF

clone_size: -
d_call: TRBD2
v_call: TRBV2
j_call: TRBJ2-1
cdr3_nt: TGTGCCAGCAGTCTAGGACTAGCCTACAATGAGCAGTTCTTC
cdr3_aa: CASSLGLAYNEQFF

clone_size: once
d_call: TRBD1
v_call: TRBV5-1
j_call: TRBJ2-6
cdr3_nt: TGCGCCAGCAACGGGGACAGTGGGGTCTCTGGGGCCAACGTCCTGACTTTC
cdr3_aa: CASNGDSGVSGANVLTF

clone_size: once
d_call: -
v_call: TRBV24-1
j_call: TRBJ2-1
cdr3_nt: TGTGCCACCAGCCCCGGGACTCGGGGGTTTAGCTCCTACAATGAGCAGTTCTTC
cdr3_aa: CATSPGTRGFSSYNEQFF

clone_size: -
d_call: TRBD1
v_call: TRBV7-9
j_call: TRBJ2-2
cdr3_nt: TGTGCCAGCAGCACGCGACTGGGACAGGGAGGAACCGGGGAGCTGTTTTTT
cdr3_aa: CASSTRLGQGGTGELFF

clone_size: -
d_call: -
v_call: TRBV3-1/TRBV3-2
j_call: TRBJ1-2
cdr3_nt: TGTGCCAGCAGCCAAGATGGGGGGACCAGCGGCTACACCTTC
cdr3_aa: CASSQDGGTSGYTF

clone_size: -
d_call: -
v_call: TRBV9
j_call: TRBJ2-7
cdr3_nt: TGTGCCAGCAGCGTCCCCACATGCATGAGGGCCTACGAGCAGTACTTC
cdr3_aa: CASSVPTCMRAYEQYF

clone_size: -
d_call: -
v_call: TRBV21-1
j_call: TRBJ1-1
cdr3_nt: TGTGCCAGCAGCAAACTGGGCTACACTGAAGCTTTCTTT
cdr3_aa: CASSKLGYTEAFF

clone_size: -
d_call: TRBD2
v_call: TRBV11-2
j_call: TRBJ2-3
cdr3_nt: TGTGCCAGCAGCTTATTTCTTAGCGGGAGCACAGATACGCAGTATTTT
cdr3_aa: CASSLFLSGSTDTQYF

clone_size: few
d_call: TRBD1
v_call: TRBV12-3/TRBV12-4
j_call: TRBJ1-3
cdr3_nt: TGTGCCAGCATGGGGACAGTTGGAAACACCATATATTTT
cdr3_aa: CASMGTVGNTIYF

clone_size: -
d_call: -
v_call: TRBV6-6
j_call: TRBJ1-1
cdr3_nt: TGTGCCAGCAGAAGCCCTGAGGAGAACACTGAAGCTTTCTTT
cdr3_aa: CASRSPEENTEAFF

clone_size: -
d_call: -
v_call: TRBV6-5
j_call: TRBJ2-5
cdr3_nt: TGTGCCAGCAGCTGGACACGACAAGAGACCCAGTACTTC
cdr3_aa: CASSWTRQETQYF

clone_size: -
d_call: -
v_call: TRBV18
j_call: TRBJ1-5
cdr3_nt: TGTGCCAGCTCCCTAGACAGAAATCAGCCCCAGCATTTT
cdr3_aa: CASSLDRNQPQHF